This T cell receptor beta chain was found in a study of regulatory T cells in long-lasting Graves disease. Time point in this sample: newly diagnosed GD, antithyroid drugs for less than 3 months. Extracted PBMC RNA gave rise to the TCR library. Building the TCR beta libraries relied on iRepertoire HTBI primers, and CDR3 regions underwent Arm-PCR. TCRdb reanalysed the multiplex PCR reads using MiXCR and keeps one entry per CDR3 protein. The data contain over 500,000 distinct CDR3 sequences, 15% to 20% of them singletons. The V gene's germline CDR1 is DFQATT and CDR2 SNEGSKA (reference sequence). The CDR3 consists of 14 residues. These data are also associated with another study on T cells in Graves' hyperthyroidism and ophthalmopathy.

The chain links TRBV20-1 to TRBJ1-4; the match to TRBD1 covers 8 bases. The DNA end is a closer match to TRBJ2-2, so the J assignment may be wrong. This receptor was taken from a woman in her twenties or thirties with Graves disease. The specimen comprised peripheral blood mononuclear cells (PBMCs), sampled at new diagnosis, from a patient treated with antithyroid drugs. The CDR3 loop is CSATRGQGGMELFF. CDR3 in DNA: TGCAGTGCTACCCGAGGACAGGGCGGGATGGAGCTGTTTTTT.